This is a list of T cell receptor beta chains from one sample in a study of shared clonotypes between healthy human individuals. Method: immunoSEQ multiplex PCR; TCRdb's copy keeps in-frame clones and lacks some. The sample shows millions of clones, over 85% of them seen only once. The sequencing sample was made of naive CD4+ T cells sorted from blood. The receptors here all came from a man younger than 30 in good health. The CDR3 runs from the conserved cysteine through the conserved F or W. A D gene is named only where the DNA matches it firmly. Some rows have no size entry. The others give once, few or many, or a class for an expanded clone.

length	V	size	D	J	DNA	CDR3
16	TRBV7-9	-	TRBD2	TRBJ2-5	TGTGCCAGCAGCTTAGGTCTGCGGGGGATCCAAGAGACCCAGTACTTC	CASSLGLRGIQETQYF
10	TRBV5-6	-	-	TRBJ2-1	TGTGCCAGCAGCGGACCCACGCGGCTCTTC	CASSGPTRLF
15	TRBV19	-	TRBD1	TRBJ1-6	TGTGCCAGTAGTAGAGGGGACAGGGATAATTCACCCCTCCACTTT	CASSRGDRDNSPLHF
13	TRBV6-6	-	-	TRBJ2-5	TGTGCCAGCAGTTACACGGGCCAAGAGACCCAGTACTTC	CASSYTGQETQYF
14	TRBV11-2	-	-	TRBJ2-7	TGTGCCAGCAGTCAGGACCGCAGCTCCTACGAGCAGTACTTC	CASSQDRSSYEQYF
15	TRBV6-1	-	TRBD1	TRBJ2-7	TGTGCCAGCAGTGAACAAGACAGGGGTAGGAACGAGCAGTACTTC	CASSEQDRGRNEQYF
12	TRBV2	-	-	TRBJ2-5	TGTGCCAGCAGTGACGCCAAGGAGACCCAGTACTTC	CASSDAKETQYF
13	TRBV30	-	-	TRBJ1-1	TGTGCCCTTTCGGCCAGCATGAACACTGAAGCTTTCTTT	CALSASMNTEAFF
12	TRBV6-1	-	-	TRBJ2-5	TGTGCCAGCAGTGAAGCTGGAGAGACCCAGTACTTC	CASSEAGETQYF
14	TRBV2	-	-	TRBJ2-1	TGTGCCAGCAGTGAAACCGGGCCCTACAATGAGCAGTTCTTC	CASSETGPYNEQFF
16	TRBV10-3	-	-	TRBJ1-4	TGTGCCATCAGTGCCGAGCAGGGAGAAGGCGGAGAAAAACTGTTTTTT	CAISAEQGEGGEKLFF
14	TRBV5-1	-	-	TRBJ1-1	TGCGCCAGCAGCTACGGACAAGGCAACACTGAAGCTTTCTTT	CASSYGQGNTEAFF
13	TRBV5-1	once	-	TRBJ2-3	TGCGCCAGCAAAGGGGGGTCGGCAGATACGCAGTATTTT	CASKGGSADTQYF
14	TRBV7-9	-	-	TRBJ1-1	TGTGCCAGCAGCCCCCTGAGTGGCGGCACTGAAGCTTTCTTT	CASSPLSGGTEAFF
14	TRBV30	-	-	TRBJ1-1	TGTGCCTGGAGTCCCACAGGGCCGGGCACTGAAGCTTTCTTT	CAWSPTGPGTEAFF
11	TRBV20-1	-	-	TRBJ1-4	TGCAGTGCTAGGACGGGGGAAAAACTGTTTTTT	CSARTGEKLFF
11	TRBV6-5	-	-	TRBJ1-1	TGTGCCAGCAGGAGGGACACTGAAGCTTTCTTT	CASRRDTEAFF
13	TRBV6-1	once	-	TRBJ2-1	TGTGCCAGCAGTGAAGGGGTACGGTATGAGCAGTTCTTC	CASSEGVRYEQFF
19	TRBV5-1	-	TRBD2	TRBJ2-1	TGCGCCAGCAGCTTGGCCAAGGGACTAGCGGGAGCCGCCTACAATGAGCAGTTCTTC	CASSLAKGLAGAAYNEQFF
14	TRBV6-5	-	-	TRBJ1-1	TGTGCCAGCAGTTATTCCGCGGGCAACACTGAAGCTTTCTTT	CASSYSAGNTEAFF
8	TRBV20-1	-	-	TRBJ1-4	TGCAGTGCTTCCCCATTTGTTTTT	CSASPFVF
13	TRBV18	-	TRBD1	TRBJ2-7	TGTGCCAGCTCACAGGGACAGGGCAACGAGCAGTACTTC	CASSQGQGNEQYF
16	TRBV2	-	-	TRBJ1-2	TGTGCCAGCAGTGAAGCGCGGCCGGGAGCTAACTATGGCTACACCTTC	CASSEARPGANYGYTF
15	TRBV7-9	-	-	TRBJ1-2	TGTGCCAGCAGCCCCTGGGGCGTGGGGGGCTATGGCTACACCTTC	CASSPWGVGGYGYTF